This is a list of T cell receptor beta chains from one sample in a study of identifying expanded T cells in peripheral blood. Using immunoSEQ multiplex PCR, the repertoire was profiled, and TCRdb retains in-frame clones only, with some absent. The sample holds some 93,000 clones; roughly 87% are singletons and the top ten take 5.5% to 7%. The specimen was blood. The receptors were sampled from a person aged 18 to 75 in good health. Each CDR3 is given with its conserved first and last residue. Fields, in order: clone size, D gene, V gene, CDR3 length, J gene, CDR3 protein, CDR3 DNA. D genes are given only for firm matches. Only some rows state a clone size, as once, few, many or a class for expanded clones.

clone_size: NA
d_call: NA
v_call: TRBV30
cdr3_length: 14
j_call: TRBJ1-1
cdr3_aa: CAWSVAAGYTEAFF
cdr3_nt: TGTGCCTGGAGTGTAGCCGCTGGTTACACTGAAGCTTTCTTT

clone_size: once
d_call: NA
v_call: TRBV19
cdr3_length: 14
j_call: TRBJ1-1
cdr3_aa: CAVMPRQTYTEAFF
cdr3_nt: TGTGCCGTTATGCCCCGGCAGACCTACACTGAAGCTTTCTTT

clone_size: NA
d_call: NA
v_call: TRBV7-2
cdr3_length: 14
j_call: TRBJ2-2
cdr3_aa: CASSSGQFAGELFF
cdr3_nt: TGTGCCAGCAGCTCCGGACAGTTCGCCGGGGAGCTGTTTTTT

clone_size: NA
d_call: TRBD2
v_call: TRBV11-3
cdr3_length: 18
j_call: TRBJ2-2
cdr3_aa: CASSKSAAGGSDTGELFF
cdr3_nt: TGTGCCAGCAGCAAATCCGCCGCGGGGGGATCGGACACCGGGGAGCTGTTTTTT

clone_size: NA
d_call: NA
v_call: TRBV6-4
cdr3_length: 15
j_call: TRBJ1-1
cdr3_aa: CASKDTGTPNTEAFF
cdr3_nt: TGTGCCAGCAAAGATACCGGGACGCCGAACACTGAAGCTTTCTTT

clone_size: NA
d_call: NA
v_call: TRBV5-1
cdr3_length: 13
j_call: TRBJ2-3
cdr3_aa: CASSLLGQDTQYF
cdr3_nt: TGCGCCAGCAGCTTGTTGGGACAAGATACGCAGTATTTT

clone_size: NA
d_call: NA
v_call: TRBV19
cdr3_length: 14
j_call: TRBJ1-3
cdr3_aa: CASRAGSEGNTIYF
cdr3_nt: TGTGCCTCGCGGGCGGGCTCCGAGGGAAACACCATATATTTT

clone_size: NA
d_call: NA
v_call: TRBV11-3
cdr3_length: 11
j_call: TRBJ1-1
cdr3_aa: CASSFGTLAFF
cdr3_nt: TGTGCCAGCAGCTTTGGGACTTTGGCTTTCTTT

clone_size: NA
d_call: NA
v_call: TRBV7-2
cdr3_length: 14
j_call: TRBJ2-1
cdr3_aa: CASSSWTSSHEQFF
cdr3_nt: TGTGCCAGCAGCTCCTGGACGAGCTCGCATGAGCAGTTCTTC

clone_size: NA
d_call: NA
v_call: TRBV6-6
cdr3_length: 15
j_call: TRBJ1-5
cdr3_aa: CASSYPTKVDQPQHF
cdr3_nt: TGTGCCAGCAGTTACCCGACAAAAGTGGATCAGCCCCAGCATTTT

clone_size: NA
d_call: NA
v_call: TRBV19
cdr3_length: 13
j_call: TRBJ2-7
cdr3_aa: CASSIAQTYEQYF
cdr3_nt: TGTGCCAGTAGTATCGCACAGACGTACGAGCAGTACTTC

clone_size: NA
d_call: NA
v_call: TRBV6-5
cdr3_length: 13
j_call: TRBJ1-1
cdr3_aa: CASRRPGNTEAFF
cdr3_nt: TGTGCCAGCAGAAGACCGGGGAACACTGAAGCTTTCTTT

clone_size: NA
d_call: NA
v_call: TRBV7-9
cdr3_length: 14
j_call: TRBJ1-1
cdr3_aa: CASSLGLTYTEAFF
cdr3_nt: TGTGCCAGCAGCTTAGGGCTAACGTACACTGAAGCTTTCTTT

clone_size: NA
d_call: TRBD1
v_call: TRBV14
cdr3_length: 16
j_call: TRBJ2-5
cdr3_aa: CASSQVRQGDRETQYF
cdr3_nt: TGTGCCAGCAGCCAAGTAAGACAGGGGGATCGGGAGACCCAGTACTTC

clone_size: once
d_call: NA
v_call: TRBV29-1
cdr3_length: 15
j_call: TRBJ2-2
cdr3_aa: CSVEGGGPRTGELFF
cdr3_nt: TGCAGCGTTGAAGGGGGGGGGCCCAGGACCGGGGAGCTGTTTTTT

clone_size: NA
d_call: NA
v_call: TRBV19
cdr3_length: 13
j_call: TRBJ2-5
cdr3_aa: CASSDQYQETQYF
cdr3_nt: TGTGCCAGTAGTGACCAGTACCAAGAGACCCAGTACTTC

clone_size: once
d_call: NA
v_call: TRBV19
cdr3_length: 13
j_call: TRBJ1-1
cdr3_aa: CASRKGGYTEAFF
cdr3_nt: TGTGCCAGTAGGAAAGGGGGATACACTGAAGCTTTCTTT

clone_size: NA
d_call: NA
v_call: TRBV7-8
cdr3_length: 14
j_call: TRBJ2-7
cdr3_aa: CASSLRDRAYEQYF
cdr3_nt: TGTGCCAGCAGCCTCCGGGACCGGGCCTACGAGCAGTACTTC

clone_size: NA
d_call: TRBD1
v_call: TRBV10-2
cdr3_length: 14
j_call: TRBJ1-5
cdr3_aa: CASSEGTGHQPQHF
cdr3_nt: TGCGCCAGCAGTGAGGGGACAGGGCACCAGCCCCAGCATTTT

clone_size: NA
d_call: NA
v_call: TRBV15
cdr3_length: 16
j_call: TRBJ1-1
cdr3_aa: CATSRDRAALNTEAFF
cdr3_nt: TGTGCCACCAGCAGAGATCGGGCGGCATTGAACACTGAAGCTTTCTTT

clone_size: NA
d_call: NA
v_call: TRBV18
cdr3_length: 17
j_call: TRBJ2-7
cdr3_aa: CASSPSQQGSRPHEQYF
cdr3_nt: TGTGCCAGCTCACCCAGTCAACAGGGATCTCGACCCCACGAGCAGTACTTC

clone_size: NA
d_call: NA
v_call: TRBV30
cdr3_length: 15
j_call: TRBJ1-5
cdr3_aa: CAWAGGGAVDQPQHF
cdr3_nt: TGTGCCTGGGCAGGTGGAGGGGCGGTGGATCAGCCCCAGCATTTT

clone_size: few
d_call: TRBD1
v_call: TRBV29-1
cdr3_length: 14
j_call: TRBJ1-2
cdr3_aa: CSGGGQGVSGGYTF
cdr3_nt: TGCAGCGGGGGAGGACAGGGAGTGTCGGGTGGCTACACCTTC

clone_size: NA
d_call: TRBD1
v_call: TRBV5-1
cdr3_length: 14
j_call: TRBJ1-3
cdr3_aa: CASGTDSSGNTIYF
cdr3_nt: TGCGCCAGCGGGACAGACAGCTCTGGAAACACCATATATTTT

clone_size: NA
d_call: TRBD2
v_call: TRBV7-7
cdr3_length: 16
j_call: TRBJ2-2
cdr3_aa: CASSPGLAGGGGELFF
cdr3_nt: TGTGCCAGCAGCCCCGGACTAGCGGGAGGAGGCGGGGAGCTGTTTTTT

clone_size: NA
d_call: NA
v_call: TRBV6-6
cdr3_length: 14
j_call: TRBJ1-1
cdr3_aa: CASSRIPGDTEAFF
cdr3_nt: TGTGCCAGCAGTCGGATTCCCGGGGACACTGAAGCTTTCTTT

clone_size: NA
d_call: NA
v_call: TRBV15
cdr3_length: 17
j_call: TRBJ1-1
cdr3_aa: CATSSPLRGAVNTEAFF
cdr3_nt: TGTGCCACCAGCAGCCCCTTGAGGGGCGCGGTGAACACTGAAGCTTTCTTT

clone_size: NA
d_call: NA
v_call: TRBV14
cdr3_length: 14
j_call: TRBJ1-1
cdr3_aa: CASSQGLAGTEAFF
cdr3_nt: TGTGCCAGCAGCCAAGGGTTGGCAGGCACTGAAGCTTTCTTT

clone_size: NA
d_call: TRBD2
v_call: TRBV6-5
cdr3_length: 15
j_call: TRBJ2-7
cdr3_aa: CASSSETSGSYEQYF
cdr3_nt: TGTGCCAGCAGTTCCGAGACTAGCGGGAGCTACGAGCAGTACTTC

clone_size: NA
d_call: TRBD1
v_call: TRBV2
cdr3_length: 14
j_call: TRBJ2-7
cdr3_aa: CASRGPGTGPRQYF
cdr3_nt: TGTGCCAGCAGGGGCCCCGGGACAGGGCCCCGGCAGTACTTC

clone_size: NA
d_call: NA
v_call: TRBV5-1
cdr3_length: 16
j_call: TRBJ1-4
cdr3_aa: CASSLSLQATNEKLFF
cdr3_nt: TGCGCCAGCAGCTTGTCCCTCCAGGCAACTAATGAAAAACTGTTTTTT

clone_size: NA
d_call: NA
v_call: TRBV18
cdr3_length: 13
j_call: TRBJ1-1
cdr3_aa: CASSPGGVTEAFF
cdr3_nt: TGTGCCAGCTCACCAGGAGGGGTCACTGAAGCTTTCTTT

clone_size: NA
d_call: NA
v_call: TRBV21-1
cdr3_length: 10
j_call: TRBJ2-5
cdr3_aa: CASSEETQYF
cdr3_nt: TGTGCCAGCAGTGAGGAGACCCAGTACTTC

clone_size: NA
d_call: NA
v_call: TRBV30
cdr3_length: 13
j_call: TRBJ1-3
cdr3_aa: CAWNTGPGNTIYF
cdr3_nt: TGTGCCTGGAACACAGGGCCCGGAAACACCATATATTTT

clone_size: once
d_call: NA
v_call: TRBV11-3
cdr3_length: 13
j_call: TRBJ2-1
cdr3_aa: CASSSYSGYEQFF
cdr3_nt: TGTGCCAGCAGCTCTTATAGTGGGTATGAGCAGTTCTTC

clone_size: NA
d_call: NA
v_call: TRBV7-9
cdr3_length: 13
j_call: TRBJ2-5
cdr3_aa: CASSRGSQETQYF
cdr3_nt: TGTGCCAGCAGTCGGGGCAGCCAAGAGACCCAGTACTTC

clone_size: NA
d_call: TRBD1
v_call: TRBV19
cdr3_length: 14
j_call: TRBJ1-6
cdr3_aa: CASSVRDRDSPLHF
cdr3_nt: TGTGCCAGTAGTGTCCGGGACAGGGATTCACCCCTCCACTTT

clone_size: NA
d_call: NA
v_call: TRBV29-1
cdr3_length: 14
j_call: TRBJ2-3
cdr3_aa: CSVGRSSSTDTQYF
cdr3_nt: TGCAGCGTTGGACGGAGTTCTAGCACAGATACGCAGTATTTT

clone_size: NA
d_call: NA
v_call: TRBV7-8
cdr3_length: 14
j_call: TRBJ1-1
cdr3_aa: CASSLGSHNTEAFF
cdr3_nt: TGTGCCAGCAGCTTAGGGTCTCACAACACTGAAGCTTTCTTT

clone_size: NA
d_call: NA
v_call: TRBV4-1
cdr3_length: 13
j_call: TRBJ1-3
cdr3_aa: CASSQGPGNTIYF
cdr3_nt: TGCGCCAGCAGCCAAGGCCCTGGAAACACCATATATTTT

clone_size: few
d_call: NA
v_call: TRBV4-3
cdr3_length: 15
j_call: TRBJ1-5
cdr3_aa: CASSQELAINQPQHF
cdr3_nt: TGCGCCAGCAGCCAAGAGTTGGCGATCAATCAGCCCCAGCATTTT